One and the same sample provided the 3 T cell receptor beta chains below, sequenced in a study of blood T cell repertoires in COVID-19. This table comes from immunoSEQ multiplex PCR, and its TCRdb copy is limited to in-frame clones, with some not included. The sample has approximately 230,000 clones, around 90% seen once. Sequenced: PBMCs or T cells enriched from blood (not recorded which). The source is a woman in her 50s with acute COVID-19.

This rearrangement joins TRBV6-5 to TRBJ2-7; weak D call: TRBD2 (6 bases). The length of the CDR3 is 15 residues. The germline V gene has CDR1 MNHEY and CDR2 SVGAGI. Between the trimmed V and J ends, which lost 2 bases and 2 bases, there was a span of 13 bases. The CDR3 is CASSYRYRGTYEQYF. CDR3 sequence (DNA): TGTGCCAGCAGTTACCGTTATCGGGGGACCTACGAGCAGTACTTC.

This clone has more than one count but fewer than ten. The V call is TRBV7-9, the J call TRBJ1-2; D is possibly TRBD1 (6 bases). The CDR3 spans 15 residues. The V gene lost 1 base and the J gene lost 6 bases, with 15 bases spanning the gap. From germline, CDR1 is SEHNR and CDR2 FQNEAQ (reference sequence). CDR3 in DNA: TGTGCCAGCAGCTTAGACGGCAGGGGCGGCAATGGCTACACCTTC. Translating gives CASSLDGRGGNGYTF. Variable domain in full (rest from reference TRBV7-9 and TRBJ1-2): DTGVSQNPRHKITKRGQNVTFRCDPISEHNRLYWYRQTLGQGPEFLTYFQNEAQLEKSRLLSDRFSAERPKGSFSTLEIQRTEQGDSAMYLCASSLDGRGGNGYTFGSGTRLTVV.

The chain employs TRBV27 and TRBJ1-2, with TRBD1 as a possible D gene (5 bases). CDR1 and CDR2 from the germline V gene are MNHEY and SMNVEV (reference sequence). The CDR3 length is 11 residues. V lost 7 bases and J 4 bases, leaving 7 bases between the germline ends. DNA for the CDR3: TGTGCCAGCATGGGGGGCTATGGCTACACCTTC. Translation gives CASMGGYGYTF.